Given below is one T cell receptor beta chain in context. Its antigen is unidentified. The entry originates in a study of shared clonotypes between healthy human individuals. Overall study context: Each donor's CD4 naive and CD4 memory cells filled three plates apiece, CD8 naive two, and CD8 memory one.

Study results and caveats: Despite large depth, sorted-subset datasets appeared incompletely sequenced. Exclusively blood specimens were collected; tissue repertoires likely differ.

CD45RO-negative cells were positively selected for CCR7, leaving out terminally differentiated effector memory CD45RA+ cells. The method was immunoSEQ multiplex PCR; TCRdb's version includes in-frame clones alone and lacks a portion of them. The sample lists around 560,000 clones, around 95% seen once, with around 0.12% in the top ten. The origin of this receptor is a woman between 25 and 40 years old in good health. The sample taken for sequencing was naive CD8+ T cells sorted from blood.

The CDR3 DNA reads as TGTGCCAGCACTAACCCAAGGGGTGAGACCGGGGAGCTGTTTTTT. Translating it yields CASTNPRGETGELFF. V gene TRBV27 combines with J gene TRBJ2-2; D might be TRBD1 (5 bases). Trimming stripped 7 bases from V and 5 bases from J, with 17 bases between. There are 15 residues in the CDR3. Germline CDR1 is MNHEY and CDR2 is SMNVEV (reference sequence).